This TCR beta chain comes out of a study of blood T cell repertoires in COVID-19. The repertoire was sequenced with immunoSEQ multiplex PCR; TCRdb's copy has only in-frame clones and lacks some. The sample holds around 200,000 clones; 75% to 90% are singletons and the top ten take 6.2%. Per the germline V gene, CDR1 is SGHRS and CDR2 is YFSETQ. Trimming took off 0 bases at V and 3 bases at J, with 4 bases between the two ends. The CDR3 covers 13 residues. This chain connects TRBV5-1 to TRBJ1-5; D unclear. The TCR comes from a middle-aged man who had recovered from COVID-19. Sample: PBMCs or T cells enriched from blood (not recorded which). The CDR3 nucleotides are TGCGCCAGCAGCTTGGCCGTCAATCAGCCCCAGCATTTT. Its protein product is CASSLAVNQPQHF.